This T cell receptor (beta chain) appears in the sequencing data of a study of blood T cell repertoires in COVID-19. At the level of the study: Samples representing acute and convalescent COVID-19 were sourced from the United States, Italy and Spain.

V was cut by 4 bases and J by 4 bases, with 14 bases left in between. This CDR3 has 15 residues. Germline assignment: CDR1 LGHNA and CDR2 YSLEER. The authors' processing: Scientists estimated how many nucleated cells there were by amplifying reference gene primers. Libraries were prepared by immunoSEQ multiplex PCR; TCRdb keeps only in-frame clonotypes and omits some of them. That table supplies the V and J calls and clone size; D and trimming were determined from the DNA. The data show a few hundred thousand clones, more than 75% seen once. The cohort comprised adults aged about 18 to 90 years residing in under 30 US areas.

The chain is built from TRBV4-3 and TRBJ2-1, with D maybe TRBD1 (6 bases). This clonotype originated in a woman aged 50 to 65 who had been exposed to COVID-19. The sequencing sample was made of PBMCs or T cells enriched from blood (not recorded which). The CDR3 nucleotides are TGCGCCAGCAGCCTTGAATGGGGGCATTACAATGAGCAGTTCTTC. It codes for CASSLEWGHYNEQFF.